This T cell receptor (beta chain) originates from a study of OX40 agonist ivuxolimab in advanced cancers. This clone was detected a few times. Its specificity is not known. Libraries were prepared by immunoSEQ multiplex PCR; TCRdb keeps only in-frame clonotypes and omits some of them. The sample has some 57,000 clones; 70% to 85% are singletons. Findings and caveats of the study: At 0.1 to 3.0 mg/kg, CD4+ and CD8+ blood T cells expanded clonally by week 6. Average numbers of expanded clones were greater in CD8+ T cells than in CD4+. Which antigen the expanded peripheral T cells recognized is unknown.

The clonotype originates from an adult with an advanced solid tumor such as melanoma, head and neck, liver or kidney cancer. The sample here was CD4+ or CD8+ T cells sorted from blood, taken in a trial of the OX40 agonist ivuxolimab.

CDR3 residues: CASRPGQGRGYTF. Here the CDR3 DNA reads TGTGCCAGCAGGCCGGGACAGGGTCGCGGCTACACCTTC. This rearrangement joins TRBV6-5 to TRBJ1-2; 9 bases align to TRBD1. The CDR3 is 13 amino acids. Germline CDR1 is MNHEY and CDR2 is SVGAGI. V trimming: 6 bases; J trimming: 8 bases; junction bases outside the gene matches: 7.